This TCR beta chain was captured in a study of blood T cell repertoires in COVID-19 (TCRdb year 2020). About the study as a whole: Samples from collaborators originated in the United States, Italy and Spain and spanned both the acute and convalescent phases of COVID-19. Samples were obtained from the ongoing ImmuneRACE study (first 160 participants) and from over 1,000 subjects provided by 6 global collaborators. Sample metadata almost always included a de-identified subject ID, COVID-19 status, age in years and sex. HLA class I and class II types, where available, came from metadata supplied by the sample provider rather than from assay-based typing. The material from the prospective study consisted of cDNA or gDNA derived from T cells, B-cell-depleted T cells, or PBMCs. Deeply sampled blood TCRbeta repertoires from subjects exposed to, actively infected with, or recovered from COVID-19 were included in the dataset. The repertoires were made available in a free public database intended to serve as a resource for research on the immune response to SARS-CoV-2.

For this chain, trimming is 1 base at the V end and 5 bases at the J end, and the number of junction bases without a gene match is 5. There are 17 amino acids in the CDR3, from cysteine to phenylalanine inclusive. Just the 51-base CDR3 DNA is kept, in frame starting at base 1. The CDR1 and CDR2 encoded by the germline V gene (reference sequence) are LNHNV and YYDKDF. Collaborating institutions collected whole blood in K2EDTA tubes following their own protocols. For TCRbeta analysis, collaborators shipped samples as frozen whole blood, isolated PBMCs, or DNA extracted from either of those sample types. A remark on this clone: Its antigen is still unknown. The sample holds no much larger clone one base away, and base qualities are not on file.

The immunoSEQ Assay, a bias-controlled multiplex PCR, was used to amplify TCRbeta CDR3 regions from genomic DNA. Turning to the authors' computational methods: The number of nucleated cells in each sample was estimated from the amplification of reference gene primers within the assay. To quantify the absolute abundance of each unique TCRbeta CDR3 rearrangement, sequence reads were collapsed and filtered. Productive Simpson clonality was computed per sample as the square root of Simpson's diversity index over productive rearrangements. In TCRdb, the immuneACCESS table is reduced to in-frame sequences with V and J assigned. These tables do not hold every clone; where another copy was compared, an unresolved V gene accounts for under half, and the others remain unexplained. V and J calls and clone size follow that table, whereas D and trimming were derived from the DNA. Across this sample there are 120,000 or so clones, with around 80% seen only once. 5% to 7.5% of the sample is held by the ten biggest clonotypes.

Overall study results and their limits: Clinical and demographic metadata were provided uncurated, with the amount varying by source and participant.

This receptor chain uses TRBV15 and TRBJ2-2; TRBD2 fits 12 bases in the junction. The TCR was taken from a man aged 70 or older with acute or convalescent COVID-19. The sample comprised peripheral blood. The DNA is TGTGCCACCAGCAGAGGACTAGCGGGAGTTGAAACCGGGGAGCTGTTTTTT. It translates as CATSRGLAGVETGELFF.